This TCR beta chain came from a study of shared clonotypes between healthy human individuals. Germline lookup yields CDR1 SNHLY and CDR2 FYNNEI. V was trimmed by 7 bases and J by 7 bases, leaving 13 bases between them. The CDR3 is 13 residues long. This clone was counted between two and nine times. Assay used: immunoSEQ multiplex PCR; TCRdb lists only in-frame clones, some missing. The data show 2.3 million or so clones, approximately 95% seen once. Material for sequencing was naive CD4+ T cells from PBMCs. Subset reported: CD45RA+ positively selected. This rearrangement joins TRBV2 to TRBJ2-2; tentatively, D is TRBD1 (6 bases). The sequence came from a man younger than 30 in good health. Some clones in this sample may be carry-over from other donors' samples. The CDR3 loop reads CASTRGGNGELFF. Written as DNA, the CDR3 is TGTGCCAGCACTCGAGGGGGAAACGGGGAGCTGTTTTTT. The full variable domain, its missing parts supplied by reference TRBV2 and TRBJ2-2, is EPEVTQTPSHQVTQMGQEVILRCVPISNHLYFYWYRQILGQKVEFLVSFYNNEISEKSEIFDDQFSVERPDGSNFTLKIRSTKLEDSAMYFCASTRGGNGELFFGEGSRLTVL.